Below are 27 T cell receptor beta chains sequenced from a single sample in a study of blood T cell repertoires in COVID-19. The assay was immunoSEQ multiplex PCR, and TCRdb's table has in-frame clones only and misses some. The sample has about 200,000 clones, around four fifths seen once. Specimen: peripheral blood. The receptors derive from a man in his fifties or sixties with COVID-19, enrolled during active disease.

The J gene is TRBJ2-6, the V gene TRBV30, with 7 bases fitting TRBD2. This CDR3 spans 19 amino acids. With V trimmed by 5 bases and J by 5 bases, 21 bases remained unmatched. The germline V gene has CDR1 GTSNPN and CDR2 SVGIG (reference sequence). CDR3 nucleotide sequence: TGTGCCTGGGCCGAAGCGGGGACGGGTTGGGGCGGAAGGGCCAACGTCCTGACTTTC. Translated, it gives CAWAEAGTGWGGRANVLTF.

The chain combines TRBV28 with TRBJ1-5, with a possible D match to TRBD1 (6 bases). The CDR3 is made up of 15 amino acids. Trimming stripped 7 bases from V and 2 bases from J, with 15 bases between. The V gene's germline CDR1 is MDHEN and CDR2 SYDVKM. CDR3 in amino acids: CASTLRGGGNQPQHF. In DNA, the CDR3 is TGTGCCAGCACCCTACGGGGGGGCGGCAATCAGCCCCAGCATTTT.

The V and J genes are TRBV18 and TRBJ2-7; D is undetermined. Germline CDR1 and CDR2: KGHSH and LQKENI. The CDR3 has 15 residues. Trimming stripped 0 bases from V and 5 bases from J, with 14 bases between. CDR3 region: CASSPPDSVAHEQYF. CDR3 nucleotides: TGTGCCAGCTCACCACCCGACTCCGTGGCCCACGAGCAGTACTTC.

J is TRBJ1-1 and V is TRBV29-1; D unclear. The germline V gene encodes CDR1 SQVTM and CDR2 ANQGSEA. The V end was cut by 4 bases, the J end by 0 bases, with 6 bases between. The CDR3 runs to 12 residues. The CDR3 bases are TGCAGCGTTGGGGCGATGAACACTGAAGCTTTCTTT. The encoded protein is CSVGAMNTEAFF.

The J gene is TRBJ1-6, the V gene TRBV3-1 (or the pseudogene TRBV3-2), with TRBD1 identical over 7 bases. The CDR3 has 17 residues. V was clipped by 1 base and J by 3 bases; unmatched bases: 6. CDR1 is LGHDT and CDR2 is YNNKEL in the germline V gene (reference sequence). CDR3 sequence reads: CASSQVSRDSYNSPLHF. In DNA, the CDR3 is TGTGCCAGCAGCCAAGTTAGCCGGGACAGCTATAATTCACCCCTCCACTTT.

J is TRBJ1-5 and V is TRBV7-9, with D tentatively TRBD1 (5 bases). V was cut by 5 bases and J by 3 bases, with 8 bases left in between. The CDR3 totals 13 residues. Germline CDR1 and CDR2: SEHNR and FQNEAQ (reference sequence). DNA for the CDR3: TGTGCCAGCAGCCCAGGGTACAATCAGCCCCAGCATTTT. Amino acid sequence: CASSPGYNQPQHF.

Here the CDR3 reads CASSPGGVDYEQYF. The CDR3 DNA reads as TGTGCCAGCAGCCCCGGGGGGGTCGACTACGAGCAGTACTTC. The genes are TRBV9 and TRBJ2-7; TRBD2 agrees at 8 bases. Germline CDR1 is SGDLS and CDR2 is YYNGEE. Unmatched junction bases numbered 6, after V lost 4 bases and J lost 3 bases. The length of the CDR3 is 14 residues.

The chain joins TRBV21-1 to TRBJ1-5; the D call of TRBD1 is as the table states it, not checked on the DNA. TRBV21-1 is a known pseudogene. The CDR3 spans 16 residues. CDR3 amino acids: CASSKGEQGSNQPQHF. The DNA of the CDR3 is TGTGCCAGCAGCAAAGGGGAACAGGGGAGCAATCAGCCCCAGCATTTT.

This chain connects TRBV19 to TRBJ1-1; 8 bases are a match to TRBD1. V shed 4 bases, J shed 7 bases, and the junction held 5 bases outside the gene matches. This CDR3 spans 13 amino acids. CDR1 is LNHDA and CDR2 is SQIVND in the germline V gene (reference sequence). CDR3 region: CASSSGTGLEAFF. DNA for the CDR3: TGTGCCAGTAGTAGCGGGACAGGACTTGAAGCTTTCTTT.

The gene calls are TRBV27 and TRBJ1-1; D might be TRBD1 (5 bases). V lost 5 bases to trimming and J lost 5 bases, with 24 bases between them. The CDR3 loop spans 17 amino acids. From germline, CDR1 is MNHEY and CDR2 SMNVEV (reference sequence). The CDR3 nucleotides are TGTGCCAGCAGTCCCACCTCCGCCAGGTCCCGGGGGACTGAAGCTTTCTTT. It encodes CASSPTSARSRGTEAFF.

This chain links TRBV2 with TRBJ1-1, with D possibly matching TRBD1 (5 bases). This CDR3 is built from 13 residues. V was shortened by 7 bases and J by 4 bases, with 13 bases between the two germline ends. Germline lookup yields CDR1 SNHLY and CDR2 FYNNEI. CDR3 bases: TGTGCCAGCAAGCCCTTGGGGGGCACTGAAGCTTTCTTT. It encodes CASKPLGGTEAFF.

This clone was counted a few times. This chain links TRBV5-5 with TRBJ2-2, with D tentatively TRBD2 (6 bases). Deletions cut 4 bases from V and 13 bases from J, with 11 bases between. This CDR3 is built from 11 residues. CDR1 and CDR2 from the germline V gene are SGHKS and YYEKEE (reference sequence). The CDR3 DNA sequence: TGTGCCAGCAGCGGGGACTGGGGGCTGTTTTTT. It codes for CASSGDWGLFF.

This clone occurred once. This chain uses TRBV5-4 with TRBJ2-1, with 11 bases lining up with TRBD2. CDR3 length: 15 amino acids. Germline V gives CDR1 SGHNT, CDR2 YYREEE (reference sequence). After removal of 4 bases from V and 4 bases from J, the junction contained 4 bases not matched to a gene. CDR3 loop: CASSATSGSYNEQFF. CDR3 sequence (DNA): TGTGCCAGCAGCGCAACTAGCGGGAGTTACAATGAGCAGTTCTTC.

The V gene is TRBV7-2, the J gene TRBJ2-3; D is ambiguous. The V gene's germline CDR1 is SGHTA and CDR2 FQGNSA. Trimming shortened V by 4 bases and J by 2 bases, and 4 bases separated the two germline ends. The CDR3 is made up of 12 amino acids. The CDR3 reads CASSSLTDTQYF. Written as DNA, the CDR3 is TGTGCCAGCAGCTCCCTCACAGATACGCAGTATTTT.

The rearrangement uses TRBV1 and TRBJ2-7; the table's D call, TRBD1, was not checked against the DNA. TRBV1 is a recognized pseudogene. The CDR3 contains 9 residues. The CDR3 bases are TGCACCAGCAGAGGGACAGGGACCTTC. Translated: CTSRGTGTF.

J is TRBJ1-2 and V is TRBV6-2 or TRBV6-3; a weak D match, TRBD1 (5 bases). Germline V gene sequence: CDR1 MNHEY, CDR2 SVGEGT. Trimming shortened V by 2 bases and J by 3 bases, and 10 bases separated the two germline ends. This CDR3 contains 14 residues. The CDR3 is CASSYLPTDYGYTF. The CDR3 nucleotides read TGTGCCAGCAGTTACCTCCCGACAGACTATGGCTACACCTTC.

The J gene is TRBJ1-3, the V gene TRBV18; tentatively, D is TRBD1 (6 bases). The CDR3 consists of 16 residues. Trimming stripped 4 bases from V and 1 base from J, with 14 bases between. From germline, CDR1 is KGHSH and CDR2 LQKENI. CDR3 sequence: CASSLGTLSSGNTIYF. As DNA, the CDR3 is TGTGCCAGCTCACTAGGGACACTATCTTCTGGAAACACCATATATTTT.

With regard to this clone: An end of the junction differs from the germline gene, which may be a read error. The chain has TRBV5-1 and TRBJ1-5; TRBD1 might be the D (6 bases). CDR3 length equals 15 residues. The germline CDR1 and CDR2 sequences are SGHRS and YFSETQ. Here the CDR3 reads CARSLEGGENQPQHF. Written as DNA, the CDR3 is TGCGCCCGCAGCTTGGAGGGGGGGGAGAATCAGCCCCAGCATTTT.

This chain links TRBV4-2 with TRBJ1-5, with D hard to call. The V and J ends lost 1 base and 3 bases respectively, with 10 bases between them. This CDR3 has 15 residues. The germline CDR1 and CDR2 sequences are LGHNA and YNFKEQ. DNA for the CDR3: TGTGCCAGCAGCCAAGTGAGGCGGTCCAATCAGCCCCAGCATTTT. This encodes CASSQVRRSNQPQHF.

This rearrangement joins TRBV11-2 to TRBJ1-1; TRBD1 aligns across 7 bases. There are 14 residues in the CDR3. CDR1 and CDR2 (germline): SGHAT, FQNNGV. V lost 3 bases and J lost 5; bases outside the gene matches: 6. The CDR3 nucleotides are TGTGCCAGCAGCTTTTCAGCAGGGGGAACTGAAGCTTTCTTT. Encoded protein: CASSFSAGGTEAFF.

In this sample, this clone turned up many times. In DNA form, the CDR3 reads TGTGCCAGCAGTGCCAGGGAGAACACTGAAGCTTTCTTT. Translation gives CASSARENTEAFF. The rearrangement joins TRBV6-4 to TRBJ1-1; maybe TRBD1 (5 bases). V was trimmed by 4 bases and J by 1 base, leaving 7 bases between them. The CDR3 runs 13 residues. Germline lookup yields CDR1 MRHNA and CDR2 SNTAGT.

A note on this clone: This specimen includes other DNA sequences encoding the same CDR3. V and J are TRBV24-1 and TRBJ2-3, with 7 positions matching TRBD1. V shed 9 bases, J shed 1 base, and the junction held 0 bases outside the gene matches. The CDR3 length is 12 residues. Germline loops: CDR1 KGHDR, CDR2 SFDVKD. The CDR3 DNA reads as TGTGCCACCGGACAGGGCACAGATACGCAGTATTTT. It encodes CATGQGTDTQYF.

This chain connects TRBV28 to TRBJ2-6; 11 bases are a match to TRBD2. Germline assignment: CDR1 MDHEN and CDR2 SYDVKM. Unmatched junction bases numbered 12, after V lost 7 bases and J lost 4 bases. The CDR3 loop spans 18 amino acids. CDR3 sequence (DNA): TGTGCCAGCAAACTAGCGGGAGTCAAACAGCAGGGGGCCAACGTCCTGACTTTC. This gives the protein CASKLAGVKQQGANVLTF.

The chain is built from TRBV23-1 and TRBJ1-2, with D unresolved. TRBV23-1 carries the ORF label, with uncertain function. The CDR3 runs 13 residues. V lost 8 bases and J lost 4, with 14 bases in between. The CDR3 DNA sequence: TGCGCCAGCTGGCGAGGACTCCGCTATGGCTACACCTTC. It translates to CASWRGLRYGYTF.

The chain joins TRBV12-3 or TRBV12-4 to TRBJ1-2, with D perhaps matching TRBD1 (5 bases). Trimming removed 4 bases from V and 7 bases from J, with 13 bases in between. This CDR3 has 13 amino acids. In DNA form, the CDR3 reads TGTGCCAGCAGTTCAGTCAGGGTCGGTGGCTACACCTTC. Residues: CASSSVRVGGYTF.

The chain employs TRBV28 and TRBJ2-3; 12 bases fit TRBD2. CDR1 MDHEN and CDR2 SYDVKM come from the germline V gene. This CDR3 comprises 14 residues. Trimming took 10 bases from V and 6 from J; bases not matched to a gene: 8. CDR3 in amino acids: CAISLAGGPDTQYF. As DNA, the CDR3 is TGTGCCATTTCGCTAGCGGGAGGGCCGGATACGCAGTATTTT.

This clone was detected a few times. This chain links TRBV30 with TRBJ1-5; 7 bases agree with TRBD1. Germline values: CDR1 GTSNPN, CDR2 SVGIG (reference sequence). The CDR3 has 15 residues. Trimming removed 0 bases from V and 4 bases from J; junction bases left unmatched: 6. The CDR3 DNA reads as TGTGCCTGGAGTGTAGGGACAGTCCTTAATCAGCCCCAGCATTTT. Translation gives CAWSVGTVLNQPQHF.